These 3 T cell receptor beta chains share one sample of origin, sequenced in a study of regulatory T cells in long-lasting Graves disease. Described time point: newly diagnosed GD, antithyroid drugs for less than 3 months. From RNA extracted from PBMCs, the TCR library was made. With iRepertoire HTBI primers and Arm-PCR of CDR3 regions, TCR beta libraries were built. TCRdb processed the multiplex PCR reads anew with MiXCR; each CDR3 protein has one entry. The sample records hundreds of thousands of distinct CDR3 sequences, 15% to 20% being singletons. Sequenced material: peripheral blood mononuclear cells (PBMCs), taken at new diagnosis, from a patient treated with antithyroid drugs. The source is a female donor with Graves disease.

This clonotype has at least ten counts. J is TRBJ2-2 and V is TRBV27, with unresolved D. V was pared by 7 bases and J by 2 bases, with 5 bases between. The CDR3 is made up of 12 amino acids. Germline loops: CDR1 MNHEY, CDR2 SMNVEV (reference sequence). In nucleotides, the CDR3 is TGTGCCAGCAAGTATAACACCGGGGAGCTGTTTTTT. This sequence encodes CASKYNTGELFF.

This clonotype was detected only a few times. The CDR3 DNA follows: TGTGCCAGCAGCGTAGCTGACACTGAAGCTTTCTTT. This encodes CASSVADTEAFF. This chain uses TRBV9 with TRBJ1-1, with D hard to call. The CDR3 runs to 12 residues. CDR1 and CDR2 from the germline V gene are SGDLS and YYNGEE. V was clipped by 0 bases and J by 3 bases, with 3 bases between them.

This clonotype has ten or more counts. This chain connects TRBV6-5 to TRBJ1-5; 9 positions match TRBD1. The germline V gene has CDR1 MNHEY and CDR2 SVGAGI. The V gene end was trimmed by 4 bases and the J gene end by 4 bases; junction bases not matched to a gene: 2. The CDR3 extends over 14 amino acids. CDR3 nucleotides: TGTGCCAGCAGTTGGGGGACAGGGAATCAGCCCCAGCATTTT. This sequence encodes CASSWGTGNQPQHF.